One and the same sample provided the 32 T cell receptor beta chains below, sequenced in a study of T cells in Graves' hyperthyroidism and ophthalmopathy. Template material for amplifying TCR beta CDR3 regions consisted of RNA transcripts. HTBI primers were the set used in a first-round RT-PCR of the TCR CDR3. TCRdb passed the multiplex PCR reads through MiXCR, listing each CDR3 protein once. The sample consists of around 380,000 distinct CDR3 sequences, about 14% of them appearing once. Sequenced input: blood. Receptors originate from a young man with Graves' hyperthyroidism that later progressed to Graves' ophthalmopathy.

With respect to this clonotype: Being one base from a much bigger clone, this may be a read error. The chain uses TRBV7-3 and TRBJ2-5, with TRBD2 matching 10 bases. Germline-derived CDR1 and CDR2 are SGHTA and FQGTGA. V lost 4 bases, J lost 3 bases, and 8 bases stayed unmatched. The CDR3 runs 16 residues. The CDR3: CASSSEITSGEETQYF. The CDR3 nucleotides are TGTGCCAGCAGCTCCGAGATTACTAGCGGGGAAGAGACCCAGTACTTC.

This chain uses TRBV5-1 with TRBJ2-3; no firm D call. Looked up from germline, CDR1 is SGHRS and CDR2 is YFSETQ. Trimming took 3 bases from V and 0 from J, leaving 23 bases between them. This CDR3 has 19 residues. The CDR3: CASSSPARPKPRSTDTQYF. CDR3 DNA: TGCGCCAGCAGCTCGCCCGCCCGGCCGAAACCCCGCAGCACAGATACGCAGTATTTT.

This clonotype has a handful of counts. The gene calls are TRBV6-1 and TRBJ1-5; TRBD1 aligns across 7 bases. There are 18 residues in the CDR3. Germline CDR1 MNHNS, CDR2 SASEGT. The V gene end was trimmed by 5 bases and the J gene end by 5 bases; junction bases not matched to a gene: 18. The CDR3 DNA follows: TGTGCCAGCAGTCGTCTGACAGGGTTGGTAGTTTGGGATCAGCCCCAGCATTTT. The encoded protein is CASSRLTGLVVWDQPQHF.

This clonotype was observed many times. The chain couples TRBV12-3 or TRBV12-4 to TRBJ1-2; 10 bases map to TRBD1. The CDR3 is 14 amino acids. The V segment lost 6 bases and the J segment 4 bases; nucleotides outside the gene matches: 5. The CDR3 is CASRAGTGAYGYTF. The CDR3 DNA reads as TGTGCCAGCAGGGCGGGGACAGGGGCCTATGGCTACACCTTC.

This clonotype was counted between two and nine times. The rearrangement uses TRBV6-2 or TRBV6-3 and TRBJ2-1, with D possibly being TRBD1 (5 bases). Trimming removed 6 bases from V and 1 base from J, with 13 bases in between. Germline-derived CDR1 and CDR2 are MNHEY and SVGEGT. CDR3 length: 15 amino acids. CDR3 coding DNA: TGTGCCAGCAGCTCCTACCCAGGGTCCTACAATGAGCAGTTCTTC. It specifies CASSSYPGSYNEQFF.

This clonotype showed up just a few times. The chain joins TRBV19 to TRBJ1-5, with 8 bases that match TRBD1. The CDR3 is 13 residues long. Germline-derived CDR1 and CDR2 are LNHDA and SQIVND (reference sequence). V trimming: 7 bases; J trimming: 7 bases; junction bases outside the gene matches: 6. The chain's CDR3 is CASTQGARQPQHF. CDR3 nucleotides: TGTGCCAGTACGCAGGGGGCAAGACAGCCCCAGCATTTT.

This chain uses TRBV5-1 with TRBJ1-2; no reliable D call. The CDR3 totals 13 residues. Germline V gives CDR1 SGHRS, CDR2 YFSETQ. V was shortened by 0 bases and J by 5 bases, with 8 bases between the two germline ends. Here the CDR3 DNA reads TGCGCCAGCAGCTTGGGGCCAGAATATGGCTACACCTTC. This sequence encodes CASSLGPEYGYTF.

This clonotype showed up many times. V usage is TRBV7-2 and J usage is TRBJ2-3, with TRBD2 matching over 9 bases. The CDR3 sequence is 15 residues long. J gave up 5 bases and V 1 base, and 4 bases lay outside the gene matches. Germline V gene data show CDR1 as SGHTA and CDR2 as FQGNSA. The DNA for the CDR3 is TGTGCCAGCAGCTTAGAGGCGGGGGGGCGAGATACGCAGTATTTT. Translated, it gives CASSLEAGGRDTQYF. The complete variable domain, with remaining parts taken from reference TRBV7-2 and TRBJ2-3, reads GAGVSQSPSNKVTEKGKDVELRCDPISGHTALYWYRQSLGQGLEFLIYFQGNSAPDKSGLPSDRFSAERTGGSVSTLTIQRTQQEDSAVYLCASSLEAGGRDTQYFGPGTRLTVL.

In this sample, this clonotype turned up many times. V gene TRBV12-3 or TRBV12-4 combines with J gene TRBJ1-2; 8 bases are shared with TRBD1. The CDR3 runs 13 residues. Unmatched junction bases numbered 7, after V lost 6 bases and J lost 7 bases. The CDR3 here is CASSMDRAIGYTF. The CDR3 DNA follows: TGTGCCAGCAGCATGGACAGGGCGATTGGCTACACCTTC.

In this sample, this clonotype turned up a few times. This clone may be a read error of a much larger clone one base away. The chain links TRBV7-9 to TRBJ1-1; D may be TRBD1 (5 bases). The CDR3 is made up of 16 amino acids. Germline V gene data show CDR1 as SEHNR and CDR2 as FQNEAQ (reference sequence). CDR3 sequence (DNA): TGTACCAGCAGCTCGACAGTGTTCGACATGAACACTGAAGCTTTCTTT. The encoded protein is CTSSSTVFDMNTEAFF.

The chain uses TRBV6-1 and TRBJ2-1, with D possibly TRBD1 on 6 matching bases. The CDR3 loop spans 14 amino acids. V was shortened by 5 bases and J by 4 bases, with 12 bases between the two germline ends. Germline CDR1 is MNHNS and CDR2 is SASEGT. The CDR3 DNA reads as TGTGCCAGCAGTCTACTACAGGGATACAATGAGCAGTTCTTC. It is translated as CASSLLQGYNEQFF.

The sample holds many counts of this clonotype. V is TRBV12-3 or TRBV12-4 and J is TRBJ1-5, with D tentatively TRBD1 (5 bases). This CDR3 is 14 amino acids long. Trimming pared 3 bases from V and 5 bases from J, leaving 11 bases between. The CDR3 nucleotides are TGTGCCAGCAGTTTGGTAAGGGGCCATCAGCCCCAGCATTTT. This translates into CASSLVRGHQPQHF.

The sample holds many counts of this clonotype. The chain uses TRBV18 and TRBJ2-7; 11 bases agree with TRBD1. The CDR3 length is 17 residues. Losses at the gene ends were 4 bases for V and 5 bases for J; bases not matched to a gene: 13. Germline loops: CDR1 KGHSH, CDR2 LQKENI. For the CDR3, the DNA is TGTGCCAGCTCACTTGGACCGGGACAGGGGGTGAGAGACGAGCAGTACTTC. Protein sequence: CASSLGPGQGVRDEQYF.

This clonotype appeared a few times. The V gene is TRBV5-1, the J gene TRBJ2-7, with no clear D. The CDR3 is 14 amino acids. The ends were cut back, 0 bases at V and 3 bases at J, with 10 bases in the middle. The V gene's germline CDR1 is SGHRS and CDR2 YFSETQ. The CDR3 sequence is CASSLVPGNYEQYF. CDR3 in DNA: TGCGCCAGCAGCTTGGTCCCAGGCAACTACGAGCAGTACTTC. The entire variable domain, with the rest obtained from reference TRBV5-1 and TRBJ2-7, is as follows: KAGVTQTPRYLIKTRGQQVTLSCSPISGHRSVSWYQQTPGQGLQFLFEYFSETQRNKGNFPGRFSGRQFSNSRSEMNVSTLELGDSALYLCASSLVPGNYEQYFGPGTRLTVT.

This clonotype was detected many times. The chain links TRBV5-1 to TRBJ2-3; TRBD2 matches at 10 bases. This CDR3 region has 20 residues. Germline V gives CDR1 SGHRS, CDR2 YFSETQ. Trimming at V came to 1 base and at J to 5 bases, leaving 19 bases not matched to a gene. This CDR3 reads CASSLSPMVAGGNGGDTQYF. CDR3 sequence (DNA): TGCGCCAGCAGCTTGTCCCCGATGGTAGCGGGGGGCAACGGGGGAGATACGCAGTATTTT.

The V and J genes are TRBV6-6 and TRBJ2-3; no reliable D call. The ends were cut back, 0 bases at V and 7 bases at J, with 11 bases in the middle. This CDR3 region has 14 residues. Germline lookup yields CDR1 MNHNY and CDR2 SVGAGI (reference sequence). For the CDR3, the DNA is TGTGCCAGCAGTTACTCAGTGGTAGTTAATACGCAGTATTTT. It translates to CASSYSVVVNTQYF.

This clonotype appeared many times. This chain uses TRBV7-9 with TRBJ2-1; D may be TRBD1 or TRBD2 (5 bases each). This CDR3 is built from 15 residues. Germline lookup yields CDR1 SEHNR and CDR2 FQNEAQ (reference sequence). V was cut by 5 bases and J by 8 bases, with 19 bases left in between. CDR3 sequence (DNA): TGTGCCAGCAGCCCCACGGAAGGGGACGGCGATGAGCAGTTCTTC. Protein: CASSPTEGDGDEQFF.

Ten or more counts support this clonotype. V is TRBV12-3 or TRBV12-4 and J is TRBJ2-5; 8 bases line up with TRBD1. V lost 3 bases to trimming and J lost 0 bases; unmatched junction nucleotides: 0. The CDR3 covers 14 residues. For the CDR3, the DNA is TGTGCCAGCAGTTTGGACAGGGACCAAGAGACCCAGTACTTC. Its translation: CASSLDRDQETQYF.

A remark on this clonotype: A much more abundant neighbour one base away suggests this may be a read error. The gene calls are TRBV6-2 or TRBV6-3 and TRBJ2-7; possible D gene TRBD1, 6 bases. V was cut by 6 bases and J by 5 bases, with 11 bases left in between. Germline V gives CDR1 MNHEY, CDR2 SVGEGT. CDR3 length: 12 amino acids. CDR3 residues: CASSHTGNEQYF. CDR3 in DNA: TGTGCCAGCAGCCACACAGGGAACGAGCAGTACTTC.

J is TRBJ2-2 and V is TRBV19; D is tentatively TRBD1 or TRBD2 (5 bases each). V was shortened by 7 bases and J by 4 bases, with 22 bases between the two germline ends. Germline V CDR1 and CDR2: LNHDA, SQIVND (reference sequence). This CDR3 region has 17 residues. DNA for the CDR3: TGTGCCAGTACCCAGCAGGGACCAACCATTGGCACCGGGGAGCTGTTTTTT. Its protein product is CASTQQGPTIGTGELFF.

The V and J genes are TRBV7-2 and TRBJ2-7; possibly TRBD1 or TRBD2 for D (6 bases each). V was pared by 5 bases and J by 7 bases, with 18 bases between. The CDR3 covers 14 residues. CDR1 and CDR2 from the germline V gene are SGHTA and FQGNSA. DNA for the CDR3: TGTGCCAGCAGCAAGGACCCCCGAGGGGGGGAGCAGTACTTC. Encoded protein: CASSKDPRGGEQYF.

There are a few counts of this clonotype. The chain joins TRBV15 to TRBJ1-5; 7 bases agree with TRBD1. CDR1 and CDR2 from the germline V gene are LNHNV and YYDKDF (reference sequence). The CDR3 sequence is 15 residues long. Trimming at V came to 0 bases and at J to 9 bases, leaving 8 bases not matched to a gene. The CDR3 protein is CATSRDQEGAGPQHF. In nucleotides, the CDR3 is TGTGCCACCAGCAGAGATCAGGAGGGGGCCGGGCCCCAGCATTTT.

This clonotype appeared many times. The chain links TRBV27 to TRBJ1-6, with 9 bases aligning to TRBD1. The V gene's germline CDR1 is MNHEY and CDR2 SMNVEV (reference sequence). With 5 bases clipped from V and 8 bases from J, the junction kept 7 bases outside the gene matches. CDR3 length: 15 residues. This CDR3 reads CASSVPGQGHSPLHF. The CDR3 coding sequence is TGTGCCAGCAGTGTCCCGGGACAGGGACATTCACCCCTCCACTTT.

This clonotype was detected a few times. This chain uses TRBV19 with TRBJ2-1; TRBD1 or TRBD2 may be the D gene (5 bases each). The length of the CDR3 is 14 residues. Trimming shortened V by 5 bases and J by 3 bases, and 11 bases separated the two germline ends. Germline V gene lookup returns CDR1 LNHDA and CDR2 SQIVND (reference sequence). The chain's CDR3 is CASSVGDGYNEQFF. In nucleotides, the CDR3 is TGTGCCAGTAGTGTGGGGGACGGCTACAATGAGCAGTTCTTC.

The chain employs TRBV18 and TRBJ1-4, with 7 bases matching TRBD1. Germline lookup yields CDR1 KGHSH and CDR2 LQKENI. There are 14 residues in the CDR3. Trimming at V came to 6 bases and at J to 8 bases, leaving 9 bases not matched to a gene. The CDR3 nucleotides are TGTGCCAGCTCCCCGTGGGCACAGGGGGAAAAACTGTTTTTT. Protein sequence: CASSPWAQGEKLFF.

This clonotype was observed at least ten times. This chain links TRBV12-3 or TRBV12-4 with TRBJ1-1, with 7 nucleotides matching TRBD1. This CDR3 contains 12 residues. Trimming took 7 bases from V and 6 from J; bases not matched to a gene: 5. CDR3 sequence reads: CASKLGQPEAFF. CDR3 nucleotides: TGTGCCAGCAAATTGGGACAGCCTGAAGCTTTCTTT.

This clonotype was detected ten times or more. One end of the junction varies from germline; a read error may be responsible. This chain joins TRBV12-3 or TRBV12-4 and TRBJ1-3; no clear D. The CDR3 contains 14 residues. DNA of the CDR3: TGCGCCAGCAGCATATACTACTCTGGAAACACCATATATTTT. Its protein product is CASSIYYSGNTIYF.

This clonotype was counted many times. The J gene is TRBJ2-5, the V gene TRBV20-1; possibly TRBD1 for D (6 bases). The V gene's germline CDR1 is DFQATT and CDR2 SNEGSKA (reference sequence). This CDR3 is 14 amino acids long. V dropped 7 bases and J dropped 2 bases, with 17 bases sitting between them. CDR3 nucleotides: TGCAGTGGCGAACAGGGTAGAGGGCAAGAGACCCAGTACTTC. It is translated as CSGEQGRGQETQYF.

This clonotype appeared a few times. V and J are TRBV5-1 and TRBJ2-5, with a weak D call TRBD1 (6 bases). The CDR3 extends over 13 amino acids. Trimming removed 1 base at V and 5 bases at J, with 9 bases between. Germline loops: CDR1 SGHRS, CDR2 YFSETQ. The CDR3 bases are TGCGCCAGCAGCTTGCGCACAGGGGAGACCCAGTACTTC. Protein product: CASSLRTGETQYF.

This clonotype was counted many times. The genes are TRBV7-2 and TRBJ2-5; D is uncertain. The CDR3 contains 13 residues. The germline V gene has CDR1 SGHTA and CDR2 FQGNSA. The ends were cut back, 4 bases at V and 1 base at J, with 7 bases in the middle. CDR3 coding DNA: TGTGCCAGCAGCTCAGTAGTCCAAGAGACCCAGTACTTC. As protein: CASSSVVQETQYF.

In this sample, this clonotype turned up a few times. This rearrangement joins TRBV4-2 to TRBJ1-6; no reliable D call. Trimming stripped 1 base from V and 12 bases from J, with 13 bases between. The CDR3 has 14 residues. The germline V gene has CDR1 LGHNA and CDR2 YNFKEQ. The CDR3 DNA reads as TGTGCCAGCAGCCAAGTTCCGGCAGTGCGACCCCTCCACTTT. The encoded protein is CASSQVPAVRPLHF.

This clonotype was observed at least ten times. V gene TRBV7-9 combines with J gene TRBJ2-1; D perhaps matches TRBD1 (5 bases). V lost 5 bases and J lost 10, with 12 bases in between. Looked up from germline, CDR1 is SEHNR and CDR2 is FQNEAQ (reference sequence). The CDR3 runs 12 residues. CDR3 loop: CASSPSGIEQFF. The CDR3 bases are TGTGCCAGCAGCCCCTCAGGGATAGAGCAGTTCTTC.